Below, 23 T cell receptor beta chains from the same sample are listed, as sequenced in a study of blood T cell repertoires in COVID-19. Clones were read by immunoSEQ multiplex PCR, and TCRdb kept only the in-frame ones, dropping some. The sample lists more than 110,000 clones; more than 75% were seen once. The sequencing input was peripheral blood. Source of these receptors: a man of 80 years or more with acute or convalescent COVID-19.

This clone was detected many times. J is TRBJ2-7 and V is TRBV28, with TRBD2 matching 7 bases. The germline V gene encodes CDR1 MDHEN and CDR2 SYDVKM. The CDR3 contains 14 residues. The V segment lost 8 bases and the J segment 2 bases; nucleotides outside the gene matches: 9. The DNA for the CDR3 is TGTGCCAGCTCCCTGGGGGGGAGGGCCTACGAGCAGTACTTC. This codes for CASSLGGRAYEQYF.

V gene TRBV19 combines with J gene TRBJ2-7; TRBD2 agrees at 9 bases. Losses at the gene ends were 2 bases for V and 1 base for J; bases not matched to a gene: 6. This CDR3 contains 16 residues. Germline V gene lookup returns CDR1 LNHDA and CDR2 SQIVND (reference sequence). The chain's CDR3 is CASSIMASGDSYEQYF. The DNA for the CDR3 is TGTGCCAGTAGTATAATGGCTAGCGGGGATTCCTACGAGCAGTACTTC.

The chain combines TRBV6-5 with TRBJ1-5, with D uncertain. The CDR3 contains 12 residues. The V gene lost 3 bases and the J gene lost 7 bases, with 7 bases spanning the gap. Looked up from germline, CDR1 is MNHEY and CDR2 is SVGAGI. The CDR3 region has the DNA TGTGCCAGCAGTTATTGGAGGCAGCCCCAGCATTTT. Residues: CASSYWRQPQHF.

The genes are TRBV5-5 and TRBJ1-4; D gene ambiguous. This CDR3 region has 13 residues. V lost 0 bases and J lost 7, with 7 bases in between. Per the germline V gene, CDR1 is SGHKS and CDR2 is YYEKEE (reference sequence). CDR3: CASSLGTLEKLFF. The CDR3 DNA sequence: TGTGCCAGCAGCTTGGGAACTCTTGAAAAACTGTTTTTT.

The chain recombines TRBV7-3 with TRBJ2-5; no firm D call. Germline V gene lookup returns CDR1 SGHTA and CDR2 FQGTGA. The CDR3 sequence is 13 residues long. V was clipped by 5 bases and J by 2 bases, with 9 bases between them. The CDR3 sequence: CASSLEVQETQYF. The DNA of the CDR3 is TGTGCCAGCAGCCTTGAGGTTCAAGAGACCCAGTACTTC.

CDR3: CASSFGGREAFF. Written as DNA, the CDR3 is TGTGCCAGCAGTTTCGGGGGTCGTGAAGCTTTCTTT. V gene TRBV28 combines with J gene TRBJ1-1, with TRBD1 as a possible D gene (5 bases). This CDR3 has 12 amino acids. CDR1 is MDHEN and CDR2 is SYDVKM in the germline V gene. V gave up 3 bases and J gave up 7 bases, with 9 bases separating them.

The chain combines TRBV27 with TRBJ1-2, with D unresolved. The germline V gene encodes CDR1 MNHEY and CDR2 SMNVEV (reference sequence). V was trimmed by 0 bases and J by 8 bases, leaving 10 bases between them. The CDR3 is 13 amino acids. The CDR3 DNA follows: TGTGCCAGCAGTTTATCAGGCGGTTTAGGCTACACCTTC. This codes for CASSLSGGLGYTF.

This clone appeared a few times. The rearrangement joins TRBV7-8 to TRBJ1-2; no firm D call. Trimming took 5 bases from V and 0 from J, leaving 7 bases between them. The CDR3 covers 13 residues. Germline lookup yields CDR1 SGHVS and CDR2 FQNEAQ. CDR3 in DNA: TGTGCCAGCAGCCCTAGCGCTAACTATGGCTACACCTTC. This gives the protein CASSPSANYGYTF.

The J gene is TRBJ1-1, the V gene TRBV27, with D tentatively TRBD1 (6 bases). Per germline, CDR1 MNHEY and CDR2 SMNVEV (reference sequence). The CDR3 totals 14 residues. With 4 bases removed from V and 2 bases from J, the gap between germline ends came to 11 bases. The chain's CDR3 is CASSYGGANTEAFF. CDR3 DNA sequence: TGTGCCAGCAGTTACGGGGGGGCTAACACTGAAGCTTTCTTT.

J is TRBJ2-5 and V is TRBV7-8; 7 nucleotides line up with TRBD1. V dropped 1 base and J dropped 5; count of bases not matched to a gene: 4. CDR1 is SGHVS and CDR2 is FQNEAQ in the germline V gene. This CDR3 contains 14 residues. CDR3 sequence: CASSLGQGTETQYF. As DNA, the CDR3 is TGTGCCAGCAGCTTAGGACAGGGTACGGAGACCCAGTACTTC.

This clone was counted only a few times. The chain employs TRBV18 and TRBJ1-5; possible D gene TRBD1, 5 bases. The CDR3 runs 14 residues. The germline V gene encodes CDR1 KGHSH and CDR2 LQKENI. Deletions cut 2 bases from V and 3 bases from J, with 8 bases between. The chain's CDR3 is CASSPVGDNQPQHF. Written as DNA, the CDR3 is TGTGCCAGCTCACCAGTAGGGGACAATCAGCCCCAGCATTTT.

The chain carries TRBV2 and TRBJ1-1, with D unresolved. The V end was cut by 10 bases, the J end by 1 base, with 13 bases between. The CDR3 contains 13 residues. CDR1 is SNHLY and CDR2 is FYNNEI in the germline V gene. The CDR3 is CATILLPNTEAFF. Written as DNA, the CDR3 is TGTGCCACCATACTGCTCCCGAACACTGAAGCTTTCTTT.

The CDR3 coding sequence is TGTGCCAGCAGCTTTGTCGGGGGGGCCAGTGAGCAGTTCTTC. It yields the protein CASSFVGGASEQFF. V usage is TRBV5-5 and J usage is TRBJ2-1, with 8 nucleotides matching TRBD2. V shed 2 bases, J shed 9 bases, and the junction held 7 bases outside the gene matches. CDR1 and CDR2 (germline): SGHKS, YYEKEE (reference sequence). The CDR3 runs to 14 residues.

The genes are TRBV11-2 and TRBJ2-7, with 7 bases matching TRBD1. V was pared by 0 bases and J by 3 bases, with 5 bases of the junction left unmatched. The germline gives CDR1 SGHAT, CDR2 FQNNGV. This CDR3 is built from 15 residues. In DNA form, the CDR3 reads TGTGCCAGCAGCTTAGATCTGACAGGGATCTACGAGCAGTACTTC. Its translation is CASSLDLTGIYEQYF.

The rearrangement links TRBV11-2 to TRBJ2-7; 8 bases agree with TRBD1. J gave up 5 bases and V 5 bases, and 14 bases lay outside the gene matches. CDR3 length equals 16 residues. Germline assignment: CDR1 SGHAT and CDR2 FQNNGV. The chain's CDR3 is CASSPFLDREGNEQYF. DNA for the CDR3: TGTGCCAGCAGCCCTTTTTTGGACAGGGAAGGGAACGAGCAGTACTTC.

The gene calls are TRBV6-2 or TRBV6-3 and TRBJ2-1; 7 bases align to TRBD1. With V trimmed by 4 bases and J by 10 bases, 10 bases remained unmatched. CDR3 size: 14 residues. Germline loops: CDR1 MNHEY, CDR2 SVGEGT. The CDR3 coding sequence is TGTGCCAGCAGTTCTTCTAGGGGACAGACCGAGCAGTTCTTC. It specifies CASSSSRGQTEQFF.

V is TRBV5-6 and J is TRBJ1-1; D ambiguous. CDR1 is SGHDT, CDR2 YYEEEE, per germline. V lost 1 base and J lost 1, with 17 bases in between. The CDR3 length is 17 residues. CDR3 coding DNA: TGTGCCAGCAGCTTGCCATCCGTCGGGGAAAAGAACACTGAAGCTTTCTTT. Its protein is CASSLPSVGEKNTEAFF.

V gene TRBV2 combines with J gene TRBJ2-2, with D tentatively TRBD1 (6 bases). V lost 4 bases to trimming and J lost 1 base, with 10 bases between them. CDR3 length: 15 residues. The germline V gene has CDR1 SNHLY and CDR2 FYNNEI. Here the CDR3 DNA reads TGTGCCAGCAGTGCCCGACAGGTGAACACCGGGGAGCTGTTTTTT. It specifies CASSARQVNTGELFF.

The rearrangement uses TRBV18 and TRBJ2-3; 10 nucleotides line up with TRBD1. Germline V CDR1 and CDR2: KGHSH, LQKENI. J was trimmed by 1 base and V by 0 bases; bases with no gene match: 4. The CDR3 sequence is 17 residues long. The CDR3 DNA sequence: TGTGCCAGCTCACCACCGTTTGGGACAGGGGGCACAGATACGCAGTATTTT. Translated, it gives CASSPPFGTGGTDTQYF.

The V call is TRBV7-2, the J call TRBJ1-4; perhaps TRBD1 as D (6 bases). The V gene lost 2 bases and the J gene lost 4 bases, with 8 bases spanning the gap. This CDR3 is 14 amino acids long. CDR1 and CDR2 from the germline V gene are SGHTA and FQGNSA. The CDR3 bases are TGTGCCAGCAGCTTACAGGGGTATAATGAAAAACTGTTTTTT. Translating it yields CASSLQGYNEKLFF.

The CDR3 protein is CASRGFDRVYEQYF. The CDR3 DNA is TGTGCCAGCCGGGGGTTCGACAGGGTCTACGAGCAGTACTTC. This chain uses TRBV5-5 with TRBJ2-7; maybe TRBD1 (7 bases). Germline loops: CDR1 SGHKS, CDR2 YYEKEE (reference sequence). The CDR3 has 14 residues. Deletions cut 7 bases from V and 3 bases from J, with 17 bases between.

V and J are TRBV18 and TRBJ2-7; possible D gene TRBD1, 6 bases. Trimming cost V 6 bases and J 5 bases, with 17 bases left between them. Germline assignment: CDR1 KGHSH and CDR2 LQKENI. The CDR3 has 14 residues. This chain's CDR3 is CASSPMAAGDEQYF. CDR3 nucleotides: TGTGCCAGCTCCCCGATGGCGGCAGGGGACGAGCAGTACTTC.

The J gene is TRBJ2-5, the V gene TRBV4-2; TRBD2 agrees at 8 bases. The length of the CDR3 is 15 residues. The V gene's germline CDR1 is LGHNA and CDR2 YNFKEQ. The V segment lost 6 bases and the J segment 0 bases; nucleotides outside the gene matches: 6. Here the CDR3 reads CASRRGAGDQETQYF. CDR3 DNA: TGTGCCAGCAGACGGGGAGCGGGGGACCAAGAGACCCAGTACTTC.